These T cell receptor beta chains were read from a single sample in a study of blood T cell repertoires in COVID-19. Libraries were prepared by immunoSEQ multiplex PCR; TCRdb keeps only in-frame clonotypes and omits some of them. The repertoire holds over 90,000 clones, with over 65% as singletons. Sample: peripheral blood. Every receptor here comes from a human donor in a cohort sampled during active COVID-19. The CDR3 runs from the conserved cysteine through the conserved F or W. Each record gives: V gene, J gene, clone size, D gene, CDR3 protein, CDR3 DNA. A D gene is named only where the DNA matches it firmly. Expanded clones get a size class; other rows say once, few or many, or leave the size out.

V gene: TRBV5-1; J gene: TRBJ1-1; clone size: .; D gene: TRBD1; CDR3 protein: CASSSTGSTEAFF; CDR3 DNA: TGCGCCAGCAGCTCGACAGGGAGCACTGAAGCTTTCTTT
V gene: TRBV7-8; J gene: TRBJ2-1; clone size: medium-sized; D gene: .; CDR3 protein: CASSLYSYNEQFF; CDR3 DNA: TGTGCCAGCAGCTTATATTCCTACAATGAGCAGTTCTTC
V gene: TRBV21-1; J gene: TRBJ2-3; clone size: .; D gene: .; CDR3 protein: CASSSVRGTSTDTQYF; CDR3 DNA: TGTGCCAGCAGCTCCGTCAGGGGGACTAGCACAGATACGCAGTATTTT
V gene: TRBV27; J gene: TRBJ1-5; clone size: .; D gene: .; CDR3 protein: CASSFTDRYQPQHF; CDR3 DNA: TGTGCCAGCAGTTTTACAGATCGGTATCAGCCCCAGCATTTT
V gene: TRBV11-2; J gene: TRBJ2-7; clone size: .; D gene: TRBD1; CDR3 protein: CASSLALGQGLVHEQYF; CDR3 DNA: TGTGCCAGCAGCTTAGCCCTGGGACAGGGGCTTGTCCACGAGCAGTACTTC
V gene: TRBV3-1/TRBV3-2; J gene: TRBJ1-2; clone size: .; D gene: TRBD1; CDR3 protein: CASRTGVYGYTF; CDR3 DNA: TGTGCCAGCAGAACAGGGGTCTATGGCTACACCTTC
V gene: TRBV7-2; J gene: TRBJ1-1; clone size: .; D gene: TRBD1; CDR3 protein: CASSVLDRGRMNTEAFF; CDR3 DNA: TGTGCCAGCAGCGTACTCGACAGGGGGCGTATGAACACTGAAGCTTTCTTT
V gene: TRBV7-9; J gene: TRBJ2-3; clone size: .; D gene: TRBD2; CDR3 protein: CASSPRLAGSDTQYF; CDR3 DNA: TGTGCCAGCAGTCCAAGACTAGCGGGGTCGGATACGCAGTATTTT
V gene: TRBV5-1; J gene: TRBJ1-6; clone size: .; D gene: .; CDR3 protein: CASSLIEVPNSPLHF; CDR3 DNA: TGCGCCAGCAGCTTAATAGAGGTTCCTAATTCACCCCTCCACTTT
V gene: TRBV6-2/TRBV6-3; J gene: TRBJ2-1; clone size: .; D gene: .; CDR3 protein: CASSQPGHASNEQFF; CDR3 DNA: TGTGCCAGCAGTCAGCCGGGACACGCATCCAATGAGCAGTTCTTC
V gene: TRBV4-1; J gene: TRBJ1-1; clone size: .; D gene: .; CDR3 protein: CASSPSETDMNTEAFF; CDR3 DNA: TGCGCCAGCAGCCCTTCTGAGACAGATATGAACACTGAAGCTTTCTTT
V gene: TRBV11-3; J gene: TRBJ2-3; clone size: .; D gene: TRBD2; CDR3 protein: CASVPAGGSGDTQYF; CDR3 DNA: TGTGCCTCGGTGCCAGCGGGGGGCAGCGGAGATACGCAGTATTTT
V gene: TRBV18; J gene: TRBJ1-1; clone size: .; D gene: .; CDR3 protein: CASSPVGEAEAFF; CDR3 DNA: TGTGCCAGCTCACCTGTGGGGGAGGCTGAAGCTTTCTTT
V gene: TRBV7-3; J gene: TRBJ1-1; clone size: .; D gene: .; CDR3 protein: CASSLMPTVNTEAFF; CDR3 DNA: TGTGCCAGCAGCTTAATGCCGACAGTGAACACTGAAGCTTTCTTT
V gene: TRBV27; J gene: TRBJ1-5; clone size: .; D gene: .; CDR3 protein: CASRPGVVGNQPQHF; CDR3 DNA: TGTGCCAGCAGACCAGGGGTGGTTGGCAATCAGCCCCAGCATTTT
V gene: TRBV7-2; J gene: TRBJ1-2; clone size: .; D gene: TRBD1; CDR3 protein: CASSLTAQGAFYGYTF; CDR3 DNA: TGTGCCAGCAGCTTAACTGCACAGGGGGCCTTCTATGGCTACACCTTC
V gene: TRBV5-1; J gene: TRBJ2-3; clone size: .; D gene: .; CDR3 protein: CASRYYQGMDTQYF; CDR3 DNA: TGCGCCAGCAGATACTATCAGGGGATGGATACGCAGTATTTT
V gene: TRBV11-2; J gene: TRBJ2-3; clone size: .; D gene: .; CDR3 protein: CASSPPWLDRGADTQYF; CDR3 DNA: TGTGCCAGCAGCCCCCCCTGGCTGGACAGAGGGGCAGATACGCAGTATTTT
V gene: TRBV7-2; J gene: TRBJ1-3; clone size: .; D gene: .; CDR3 protein: CASVSTGNTIYF; CDR3 DNA: TGTGCCAGCGTTTCTACTGGAAACACCATATATTTT
V gene: TRBV14; J gene: TRBJ2-7; clone size: .; D gene: .; CDR3 protein: CASSPSGREQYF; CDR3 DNA: TGTGCCAGCAGCCCGAGTGGCAGGGAGCAGTACTTC
V gene: TRBV7-6; J gene: TRBJ2-2; clone size: .; D gene: .; CDR3 protein: CASSPSGNTGELFF; CDR3 DNA: TGTGCCAGCAGCCCGTCGGGGAACACCGGGGAGCTGTTTTTT
V gene: TRBV27; J gene: TRBJ2-7; clone size: .; D gene: .; CDR3 protein: CASSWAGGWEQYF; CDR3 DNA: TGTGCCAGCAGTTGGGCAGGGGGGTGGGAGCAGTACTTC
V gene: TRBV24-1; J gene: TRBJ1-2; clone size: few; D gene: .; CDR3 protein: CATSHRFYGYTF; CDR3 DNA: TGTGCCACCTCGCACAGGTTCTATGGCTACACCTTC
V gene: TRBV5-1; J gene: TRBJ2-3; clone size: .; D gene: .; CDR3 protein: CASREGPSTDTQYF; CDR3 DNA: TGCGCCAGCAGGGAGGGCCCCAGCACAGATACGCAGTATTTT
V gene: TRBV14; J gene: TRBJ2-3; clone size: once; D gene: .; CDR3 protein: CASSRQGRAQYF; CDR3 DNA: TGTGCCAGCAGCCGTCAGGGAAGGGCGCAGTATTTT
V gene: TRBV28; J gene: TRBJ1-2; clone size: .; D gene: .; CDR3 protein: CASSSGRENGYTF; CDR3 DNA: TGTGCCAGCAGTTCTGGCAGGGAAAATGGCTACACCTTC
V gene: TRBV15; J gene: TRBJ1-1; clone size: .; D gene: .; CDR3 protein: CATGRGGNTEAFF; CDR3 DNA: TGTGCCACCGGACGGGGGGGGAACACTGAAGCTTTCTTT
V gene: TRBV4-2; J gene: TRBJ2-3; clone size: .; D gene: .; CDR3 protein: CASSQASTGGLADTQYF; CDR3 DNA: TGTGCCAGCAGCCAAGCCTCAACCGGGGGGCTGGCAGATACGCAGTATTTT
V gene: TRBV25-1; J gene: TRBJ2-7; clone size: .; D gene: .; CDR3 protein: CASSEYRVHEQYF; CDR3 DNA: TGTGCCAGCAGTGAATACAGGGTCCACGAGCAGTACTTC
V gene: TRBV30; J gene: TRBJ2-7; clone size: .; D gene: .; CDR3 protein: CAWSNRYEQYF; CDR3 DNA: TGTGCCTGGAGTAACAGGTACGAGCAGTACTTC
V gene: TRBV4-1; J gene: TRBJ1-5; clone size: .; D gene: .; CDR3 protein: CASSQEGGGDQQPQHF; CDR3 DNA: TGCGCCAGCAGCCAAGAAGGGGGAGGGGACCAACAGCCCCAGCATTTT
V gene: TRBV9; J gene: TRBJ2-1; clone size: .; D gene: TRBD2; CDR3 protein: CASSAAGVTYNEQFF; CDR3 DNA: TGTGCCAGCAGCGCGGCGGGGGTTACCTACAATGAGCAGTTCTTC
V gene: TRBV7-9; J gene: TRBJ1-5; clone size: .; D gene: TRBD1; CDR3 protein: CASSETGVGRPQHF; CDR3 DNA: TGTGCCAGCAGCGAAACAGGGGTCGGGCGCCCCCAGCATTTT
V gene: TRBV6-5; J gene: TRBJ1-6; clone size: .; D gene: .; CDR3 protein: CASTSRVPGDSPLHF; CDR3 DNA: TGTGCCAGCACCAGCCGGGTTCCGGGGGATTCACCCCTCCACTTT
V gene: TRBV13; J gene: TRBJ2-5; clone size: .; D gene: .; CDR3 protein: CASSTPGETQYF; CDR3 DNA: TGTGCCAGCAGCACTCCGGGGGAGACCCAGTACTTC
V gene: TRBV6-5; J gene: TRBJ1-2; clone size: .; D gene: .; CDR3 protein: CASSYAGWDYGYTF; CDR3 DNA: TGTGCCAGCAGTTACGCGGGATGGGACTATGGCTACACCTTC
V gene: TRBV2; J gene: TRBJ1-1; clone size: .; D gene: .; CDR3 protein: CASSTQGVGTEAFF; CDR3 DNA: TGTGCCAGCAGTACACAGGGTGTTGGGACTGAAGCTTTCTTT
V gene: TRBV28; J gene: TRBJ1-2; clone size: .; D gene: .; CDR3 protein: CASRPGAYYGYTF; CDR3 DNA: TGTGCCAGCAGGCCAGGGGCTTACTATGGCTACACCTTC
V gene: TRBV19; J gene: TRBJ1-1; clone size: .; D gene: TRBD1; CDR3 protein: CASMRRGLTEAFF; CDR3 DNA: TGTGCCAGTATGCGCAGGGGGCTGACTGAAGCTTTCTTT
V gene: TRBV6-5; J gene: TRBJ2-3; clone size: .; D gene: .; CDR3 protein: CASSSTRAGDTQYF; CDR3 DNA: TGTGCCAGCAGTTCAACCCGAGCCGGGGATACGCAGTATTTT